The TCR beta chain described here comes from a study of human T cells and chemical hapten exposure. Time point: pre-sensitization, week 0. The sample's treatment: therapeutic diphenylcyclopropenone sensitization with weekly scalp DPC. The donor pool consisted of alopecia patients aged 18 to 70 years, considered suitable for DPC. TCRdb re-called the RACE reads with MiXCR, one entry per CDR3 protein. The sample has roughly 250,000 distinct CDR3 sequences, approximately 8.4% seen once. The sequence derives from a woman between 40 and 55 years old with alopecia areata. Some clones in this sample may be carry-over from other donors' samples. Sequencing was performed on whole blood, taken in connection with sensitization to the hapten diphenylcyclopropenone (DPC).

For the CDR3, the DNA is TGCAGCGTCGTGCCTACGACAGGGAAAGTCCGCGAGACCCAGTACTTC. Its protein is CSVVPTTGKVRETQYF. This chain uses TRBV29-1 with TRBJ2-5; 7 bases align to TRBD1. With V trimmed by 6 bases and J by 5 bases, 18 bases remained unmatched. CDR1 SQVTM and CDR2 ANQGSEA come from the germline V gene. The CDR3 has 16 amino acids.